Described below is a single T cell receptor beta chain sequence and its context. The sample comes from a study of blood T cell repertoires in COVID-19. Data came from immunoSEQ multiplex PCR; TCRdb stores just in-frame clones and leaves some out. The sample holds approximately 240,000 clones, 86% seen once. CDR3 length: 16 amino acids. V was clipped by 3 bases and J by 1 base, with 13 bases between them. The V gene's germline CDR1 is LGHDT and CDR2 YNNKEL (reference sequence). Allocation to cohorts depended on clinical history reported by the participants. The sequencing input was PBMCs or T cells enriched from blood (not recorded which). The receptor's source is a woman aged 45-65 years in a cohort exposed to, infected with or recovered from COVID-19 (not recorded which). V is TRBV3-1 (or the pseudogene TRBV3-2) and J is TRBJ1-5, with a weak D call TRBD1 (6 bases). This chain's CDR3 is CASSQMDSSSNQPQHF. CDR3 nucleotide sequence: TGTGCCAGCAGCCAGATGGACAGTTCGAGCAATCAGCCCCAGCATTTT.